The next 3 T cell receptor beta chains were all read from a single sample in a study of a mutant IDH1 vaccine in newly diagnosed glioma. These receptors lack a known antigen. Here immunoSEQ multiplex PCR was the method, and the copy in TCRdb shows in-frame clones only, minus some. The sample yields fewer than 60,000 clones, 65% seen once. Regarding time point: week 47, end of study. Alongside topical imiquimod, each dose of vaccine comprised 300 ug of mutant IDH1 20-mer peptide. This material consisted of peripheral blood mononuclear cells (PBMCs), taken from a glioma patient whose treatment included an IDH1 peptide vaccine. The origin of the receptors is a middle-aged man with glioma. Some clones in this sample may be carry-over from other donors' samples.

This rearrangement joins TRBV18 to TRBJ1-2; D gene unclear. This CDR3 is built from 14 residues. Germline V gene lookup returns CDR1 KGHSH and CDR2 LQKENI. V was shortened by 0 bases and J by 8 bases, with 13 bases between the two germline ends. For the CDR3, the DNA is TGTGCCAGCTCACCACCGTCCGAGTTGGGAGGCTACACCTTC. Amino acid sequence: CASSPPSELGGYTF.

This sequence joins TRBV30 and TRBJ1-3; 11 nucleotides line up with TRBD1. Unmatched junction bases numbered 3, after V lost 5 bases and J lost 3 bases. The CDR3 totals 14 residues. Germline CDR1 is GTSNPN and CDR2 is SVGIG (reference sequence). This chain's CDR3 is CAWGTGGGGNTIYF. The CDR3 DNA is TGTGCCTGGGGGACAGGGGGTGGTGGAAACACCATATATTTT.

V is TRBV6-1 and J is TRBJ2-2, with a possible D match to TRBD1 (6 bases). Between the trimmed V and J ends, which lost 6 bases and 2 bases, there was a span of 13 bases. The CDR3 consists of 15 residues. Germline CDR1 and CDR2: MNHNS and SASEGT. CDR3: CASRGAGTNTGELFF. As DNA, the CDR3 is TGTGCCAGCAGGGGGGCAGGGACCAACACCGGGGAGCTGTTTTTT.